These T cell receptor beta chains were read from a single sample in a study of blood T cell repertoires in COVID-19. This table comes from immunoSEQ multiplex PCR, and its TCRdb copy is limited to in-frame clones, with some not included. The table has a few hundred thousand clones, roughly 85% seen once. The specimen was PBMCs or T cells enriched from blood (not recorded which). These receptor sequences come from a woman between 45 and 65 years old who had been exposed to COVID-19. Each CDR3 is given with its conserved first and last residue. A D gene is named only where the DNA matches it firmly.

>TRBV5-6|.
CASSLNHIYEQYF
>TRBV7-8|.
CASSSDSSNQPQHF
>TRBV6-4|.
CASSGEVDQPQHF
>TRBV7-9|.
CASSSGTHQPQHF
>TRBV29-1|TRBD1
CSVITLKTGGEGYTF
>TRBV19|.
CASSQGYSGNTIYF
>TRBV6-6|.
CASSLQDYGYTF
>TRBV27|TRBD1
CASSTTGGYGYTF
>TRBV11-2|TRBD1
CASSFKLSQGTEAFF
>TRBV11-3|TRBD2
CASSSGSGTTTDTQYF
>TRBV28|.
CASSSQGIPSRFYEQYF
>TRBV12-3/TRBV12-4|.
CASMTGTGNTIYF
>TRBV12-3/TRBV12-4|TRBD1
CASSLVGRDRVNF
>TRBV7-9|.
CASSSTANPYNEQFF
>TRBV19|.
CASREKAKNIQYF
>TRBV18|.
CASSPSSETGELFF
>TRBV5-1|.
CASSLAGPNTEAFF
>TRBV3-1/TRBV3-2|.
CASSQRGRGNTIYF
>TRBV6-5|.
CASSTQSISRDTQYF
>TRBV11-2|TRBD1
CASSRTGSKEKLFF
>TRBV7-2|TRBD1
CASSLSRTGLEQYF
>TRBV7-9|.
CASSLWSGTPNTGELFF
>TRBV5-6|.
CASSLLNTEAFF
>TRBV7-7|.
CASSLAGGVLETQYF
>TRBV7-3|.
CASSSNPSGVADTQYF
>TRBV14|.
CASSPRGILGVTEAFF
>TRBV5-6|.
CASSNTYEQYF
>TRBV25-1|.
CASRSGEKLFF
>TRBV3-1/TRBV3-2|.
CASSGHRAHGYTF
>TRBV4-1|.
CASSNGYGYTF
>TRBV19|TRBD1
CASSFNRGVGRTEAFF
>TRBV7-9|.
CASSASGEAGTEAFF
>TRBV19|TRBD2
CATHAGGRSDF
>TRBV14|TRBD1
CASSQSSGTGAYGYTF
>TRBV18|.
CASSPPRASWSEAFF
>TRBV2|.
CASSETKGGYGYTF
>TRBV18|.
CASSLTGPLYGYTF
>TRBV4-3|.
CASSQDGGSGYTF
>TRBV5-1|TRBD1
CASSLRGRGPSTEAFF
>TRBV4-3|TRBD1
CASSYRGSYGYTF
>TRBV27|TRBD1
CASSPDFYQGATDNEKLFF
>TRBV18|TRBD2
CASSPRRLAGGISYNEQFF
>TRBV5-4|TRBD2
CASSSGTSGGLQETQYF
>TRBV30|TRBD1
CAARTGGWGEQYF
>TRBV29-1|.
CSVEGGTGNTIYF
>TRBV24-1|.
CATSRDSYEQYF
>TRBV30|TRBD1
CAWSRGLGEQYF
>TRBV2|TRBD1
CASTMEQGHTEAFF
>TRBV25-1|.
CASSGPGFLNTEAFF
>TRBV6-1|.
CASSAWGPLITNYGYTF
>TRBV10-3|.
CAISEGDSINTEAFF
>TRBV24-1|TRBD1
CATEVRTGTYNEQFF
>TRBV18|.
CASSPSDSTEAFF
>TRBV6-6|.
CASSPVRGKYNEQFF
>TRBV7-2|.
CASSLALRGGKHFF
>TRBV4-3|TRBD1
CASSHGQGPLRETQYF
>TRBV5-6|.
CASSQFPDTQYF
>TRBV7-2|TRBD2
CASSSGTSGETQYF